This T cell receptor beta chain was identified in a study of CD8 T cells in Susac syndrome. CD8+ and CD4+ T cells from blood underwent TCR beta sequencing. RNA, at roughly 0.45 to 1 ug, was reverse transcribed with random hexamers. A multiplex approach, immunoSEQ multiplex PCR, amplified TCR beta CDR3 across 54 Vbeta and 13 Jbeta. TCRdb reprocessed the immunoSEQ multiplex PCR reads with MiXCR, giving one entry per CDR3 protein. The sample has about 180,000 distinct CDR3 sequences; 90% to 97% are singletons. The CDR3 runs to 16 residues. V lost 2 bases, J lost 4 bases, and 15 bases lay in between. From germline, CDR1 is GTSNPN and CDR2 SVGIG (reference sequence).

This chain joins TRBV30 and TRBJ2-6; D ambiguous. Input material: CD4+ T cells from PBMCs. This TCR derives from a human donor with multiple sclerosis. CDR3 bases: TGTGCCTGGAGTCAGATTCCGCTCGCGGGGGCCAACGTCCTGACTTTC. It translates to CAWSQIPLAGANVLTF. Drawing the rest from reference TRBV30 and TRBJ2-6, the complete variable domain is SQTIHQWPATLVQPVGSPLSLECTVEGTSNPNLYWYRQAAGRGLQLLFYSVGIGQISSEVPQNLSASRPQDRQFILSSKKLLLSDSGFYLCAWSQIPLAGANVLTFGAGSRLTVL.